The next 6 T cell receptor beta chains were all read from a single sample in a study of read filtering for tumor transcriptome and immune sequencing. From 300 to 450 ng of RNA, a library with molecular barcoded alpha/delta and beta/gamma adaptors was made. TCRdb re-called the reads with MiXCR, one entry per CDR3 protein. Here the sample spans tens of thousands of distinct CDR3 sequences, nearly 20% being singletons. Specimen: a population of CD138-negative cells sorted from bone marrow. The receptors shown here come from a donor at least 40 years old with multiple myeloma.

V and J are TRBV11-2 and TRBJ2-5; the D gene could be TRBD1 or TRBD2 (5 bases each). Germline CDR1 reads SGHAT; CDR2 reads FQNNGV. The CDR3 covers 15 residues. Trimming took off 4 bases at V and 2 bases at J, with 14 bases between the two ends. The CDR3 nucleotides read TGTGCCAGCAGCTCATCCGGGACGCAACAAGAGACCCAGTACTTC. Protein product: CASSSSGTQQETQYF.

As for this clonotype: This could be a read error, since a much larger clone is one nucleotide away. No conserved phenylalanine or tryptophan is present at the end of the CDR3, so a read error is the likely explanation. The chain carries TRBV4-2 and TRBJ1-1; TRBD1 might be the D (5 bases). This CDR3 has 17 amino acids. Trimming took off 1 base at V and 0 bases at J, with 15 bases between the two ends. Germline CDR1 reads LGHNA; CDR2 reads YNFKEQ. CDR3 in DNA: TGTGCCAGCAGCCAAGTTCAGCGACAGTCTATGAACACTGAAGCTTTCCTT. Amino acids: CASSQVQRQSMNTEAFL.

In this sample, this clonotype turned up many times. The gene calls are TRBV5-4 and TRBJ2-3; D is undetermined. V was cut by 1 base and J by 6 bases, with 12 bases left in between. Germline-derived CDR1 and CDR2 are SGHNT and YYREEE (reference sequence). There are 14 residues in the CDR3. CDR3 in amino acids: CASSLPAPRDTQYF. CDR3 DNA sequence: TGTGCCAGCAGCTTGCCAGCCCCCCGGGATACGCAGTATTTT. The full variable domain, rest sourced from reference TRBV5-4 and TRBJ2-3, is ETGVTQSPTHLIKTRGQQVTLRCSSQSGHNTVSWYQQALGQGPQFIFQYYREEENGRGNFPPRFSGLQFPNYSSELNVNALELDDSALYLCASSLPAPRDTQYFGPGTRLTVL.

The chain has TRBV30 and TRBJ2-7, with D uncertain. Trimming took 1 base from V and 7 from J, leaving 20 bases between them. Germline CDR1 GTSNPN, CDR2 SVGIG (reference sequence). This CDR3 has 15 amino acids. DNA for the CDR3: TGTGCCTGGAGTGCTCCGGCTGGCCCCGTTTGGGAGCAGTACTTC. This codes for CAWSAPAGPVWEQYF.

Many counts were recorded for this clonotype. The V gene is TRBV29-1, the J gene TRBJ2-1; 7 bases match TRBD1. V was clipped by 2 bases and J by 2 bases; unmatched bases: 3. Germline V gene sequence: CDR1 SQVTM, CDR2 ANQGSEA. The CDR3 has 14 amino acids. CDR3 in DNA: TGCAGCGTTGAATCGGGACAGACCTACAATGAGCAGTTCTTC. Translating gives CSVESGQTYNEQFF.

This clonotype has at least ten counts. The chain joins TRBV20-1 to TRBJ2-7; 9 nucleotides agree with TRBD2. Germline V gives CDR1 DFQATT, CDR2 SNEGSKA (reference sequence). The trim removed 3 bases at V and 2 bases at J, leaving 5 bases unmatched. The CDR3 is 14 amino acids. The DNA of the CDR3 is TGCAGTGCTAGGATTAGCGGGGGACCCTACGAGCAGTACTTC. Its protein product is CSARISGGPYEQYF.